These T cell receptor beta chains were read from a single sample in a study of T cell changes during pregnancy in multiple sclerosis. Some clones are missing from TCRdb's copy, which holds only in-frame ones; the method was immunoSEQ multiplex PCR. The sample records some 33,000 clones, roughly 89% being singletons. The material sequenced was CD8+ T cells from peripheral blood mononuclear cells, taken in the second trimester of pregnancy. These receptors were taken from a female donor in good health, enrolled as a control in a pregnancy study. Both conserved end residues are part of each CDR3. D genes are given only for firm matches. Not every row has a clone size; where given, it reads once, few, many or a size class.

j_gene: TRBJ2-1; d_gene: -; abundance: -; v_gene: TRBV5-1; CDR3aa: CASSLAGHEQFF; CDR3nt: TGCGCCAGCAGCTTGGCTGGCCATGAGCAGTTCTTC
j_gene: TRBJ2-3; d_gene: -; abundance: -; v_gene: TRBV7-6; CDR3aa: CASSLGTVSDTQYF; CDR3nt: TGTGCCAGCAGCTTAGGTACAGTCTCAGATACGCAGTATTTT
j_gene: TRBJ2-5; d_gene: TRBD1; abundance: -; v_gene: TRBV10-3; CDR3aa: CAISDPDRGLSETQYF; CDR3nt: TGTGCCATCAGTGACCCGGACAGGGGGCTGAGCGAGACCCAGTACTTC
j_gene: TRBJ1-1; d_gene: -; abundance: -; v_gene: TRBV4-3; CDR3aa: CASSQALFQGSDEAFF; CDR3nt: TGCGCCAGCAGCCAAGCACTATTCCAGGGCTCGGATGAAGCTTTCTTT
j_gene: TRBJ2-2; d_gene: TRBD2; abundance: -; v_gene: TRBV9; CDR3aa: CASREERTSGGYSNTGELFF; CDR3nt: TGTGCCAGCAGAGAGGAAAGGACTAGCGGGGGATATTCGAACACCGGGGAGCTGTTTTTT
j_gene: TRBJ1-1; d_gene: -; abundance: -; v_gene: TRBV27; CDR3aa: CASSLEMNTEAFF; CDR3nt: TGTGCCAGCAGTTTAGAGATGAACACTGAAGCTTTCTTT
j_gene: TRBJ1-6; d_gene: -; abundance: -; v_gene: TRBV4-2; CDR3aa: CASSQGRVYPYENPRFISSPLHF; CDR3nt: TGTGCCAGCAGCCAAGGGAGGGTTTATCCGTACGAAAACCCCCGGTTTATCAGTTCACCCCTCCACTTT
j_gene: TRBJ2-7; d_gene: TRBD2; abundance: -; v_gene: TRBV13; CDR3aa: CASTSSGDSYEQYF; CDR3nt: TGTGCCAGCACCTCGAGCGGGGATTCCTACGAGCAGTACTTC
j_gene: TRBJ2-7; d_gene: TRBD2; abundance: -; v_gene: TRBV13; CDR3aa: CASSLGLAGTYEQYF; CDR3nt: TGTGCCAGCAGCTTAGGGCTAGCGGGCACCTACGAGCAGTACTTC
j_gene: TRBJ2-7; d_gene: -; abundance: -; v_gene: TRBV29-1; CDR3aa: CSVAFFSGGGDYEQYF; CDR3nt: TGCAGCGTTGCCTTCTTTAGCGGAGGAGGGGACTACGAGCAGTACTTC
j_gene: TRBJ2-1; d_gene: -; abundance: -; v_gene: TRBV7-5; CDR3aa: CAVPKAGGSELVHNEQFF; CDR3nt: TGTGCCGTTCCAAAGGCAGGGGGCTCAGAGCTTGTCCACAATGAGCAGTTCTTC
j_gene: TRBJ2-5; d_gene: -; abundance: -; v_gene: TRBV9; CDR3aa: CASSVGWGEGETQYF; CDR3nt: TGTGCCAGCAGCGTAGGGTGGGGAGAGGGAGAGACCCAGTACTTC
j_gene: TRBJ2-1; d_gene: TRBD2; abundance: -; v_gene: TRBV4-2; CDR3aa: CASSQDAPTSGPMDEQFF; CDR3nt: TGTGCCAGCAGCCAGGATGCACCGACTAGCGGCCCTATGGATGAGCAGTTCTTC
j_gene: TRBJ2-3; d_gene: -; abundance: -; v_gene: TRBV13; CDR3aa: CASSLTVRQDTDTQYF; CDR3nt: TGTGCCAGCAGCTTAACAGTAAGGCAGGACACAGATACGCAGTATTTT
j_gene: TRBJ1-4; d_gene: -; abundance: -; v_gene: TRBV7-2; CDR3aa: CASSLVGQINEKLFF; CDR3nt: TGTGCCAGCAGCTTAGTGGGGCAGATTAATGAAAAACTGTTTTTT
j_gene: TRBJ2-1; d_gene: -; abundance: -; v_gene: TRBV4-3; CDR3aa: CASSQDGGSGTSDEQFF; CDR3nt: TGCGCCAGCAGCCAAGATGGGGGGTCTGGTACATCGGATGAGCAGTTCTTC
j_gene: TRBJ1-4; d_gene: -; abundance: -; v_gene: TRBV30; CDR3aa: CASDTGNEKLFF; CDR3nt: TGTGCCTCGGACACCGGTAATGAAAAACTGTTTTTT
j_gene: TRBJ1-3; d_gene: -; abundance: -; v_gene: TRBV9; CDR3aa: CASSEFRDSGNTIYF; CDR3nt: TGTGCCAGCAGCGAATTTCGGGACTCTGGAAACACCATATATTTT
j_gene: TRBJ2-1; d_gene: TRBD1; abundance: -; v_gene: TRBV27; CDR3aa: CASSLSGTGALNEQFF; CDR3nt: TGTGCCAGCAGTTTATCGGGGACAGGGGCCCTAAATGAGCAGTTCTTC
j_gene: TRBJ2-2; d_gene: -; abundance: -; v_gene: TRBV6-5; CDR3aa: CASIQTITGELFF; CDR3nt: TGTGCCAGCATTCAGACTATTACCGGGGAGCTGTTTTTT
j_gene: TRBJ2-7; d_gene: -; abundance: -; v_gene: TRBV27; CDR3aa: CASSLGLREYEQYF; CDR3nt: TGTGCCAGCAGTTTAGGACTTAGAGAATACGAGCAGTACTTC
j_gene: TRBJ1-1; d_gene: TRBD1; abundance: few; v_gene: TRBV7-3; CDR3aa: CASSLSAGGAPEAFF; CDR3nt: TGTGCCAGCAGCTTAAGTGCAGGGGGCGCCCCTGAAGCTTTCTTT
j_gene: TRBJ2-7; d_gene: TRBD1; abundance: -; v_gene: TRBV30; CDR3aa: CAWSVLTGPEQYF; CDR3nt: TGTGCCTGGAGTGTCCTGACAGGGCCCGAGCAGTACTTC
j_gene: TRBJ1-1; d_gene: -; abundance: -; v_gene: TRBV5-1; CDR3aa: CASSPPGYTEAFF; CDR3nt: TGCGCCAGCAGCCCCCCAGGGTACACTGAAGCTTTCTTT
j_gene: TRBJ2-7; d_gene: TRBD2; abundance: -; v_gene: TRBV9; CDR3aa: CASSVSSGDSYEQYF; CDR3nt: TGTGCCAGCAGCGTTAGTAGCGGGGACTCCTACGAGCAGTACTTC
j_gene: TRBJ1-3; d_gene: -; abundance: -; v_gene: TRBV7-2; CDR3aa: CASSLETGSGNTIYF; CDR3nt: TGTGCCAGCAGCCTCGAGACGGGGTCGGGAAACACCATATATTTT
j_gene: TRBJ1-2; d_gene: TRBD1; abundance: -; v_gene: TRBV9; CDR3aa: CASSAQDKGALYYGYTF; CDR3nt: TGTGCCAGCAGCGCCCAGGACAAGGGGGCGCTTTACTATGGCTACACCTTC
j_gene: TRBJ1-2; d_gene: -; abundance: -; v_gene: TRBV7-9; CDR3aa: CASSLSFGDNYGYTF; CDR3nt: TGTGCCAGCAGCTTAAGTTTCGGGGATAACTATGGCTACACCTTC
j_gene: TRBJ1-2; d_gene: TRBD1; abundance: -; v_gene: TRBV29-1; CDR3aa: CSVDQGAYGYTF; CDR3nt: TGCAGCGTCGACCAGGGGGCCTATGGCTACACCTTC
j_gene: TRBJ2-5; d_gene: TRBD1; abundance: -; v_gene: TRBV12-5; CDR3aa: CASGHGTGGETQYF; CDR3nt: TGTGCTAGTGGCCACGGGACAGGGGGAGAAACCCAGTACTTC
j_gene: TRBJ1-5; d_gene: TRBD1; abundance: -; v_gene: TRBV30; CDR3aa: CAWTVGQGNQPQHF; CDR3nt: TGTGCCTGGACGGTGGGACAGGGCAATCAGCCCCAGCATTTT
j_gene: TRBJ2-7; d_gene: TRBD1; abundance: -; v_gene: TRBV5-4; CDR3aa: CASSMETGEWEQYF; CDR3nt: TGTGCCAGCAGCATGGAGACAGGGGAGTGGGAGCAGTACTTC
j_gene: TRBJ1-1; d_gene: -; abundance: -; v_gene: TRBV29-1; CDR3aa: CSVEGSEAFF; CDR3nt: TGCAGCGTTGAAGGGAGTGAAGCTTTCTTT
j_gene: TRBJ2-7; d_gene: TRBD1; abundance: -; v_gene: TRBV5-5; CDR3aa: CASSLTAGGSYEQYF; CDR3nt: TGTGCCAGCAGCTTGACGGCAGGGGGCTCCTACGAGCAGTACTTC
j_gene: TRBJ1-2; d_gene: -; abundance: -; v_gene: TRBV5-6; CDR3aa: CASSLATALYGYTF; CDR3nt: TGTGCCAGCAGCTTAGCGACAGCTCTATATGGCTACACCTTC
j_gene: TRBJ1-4; d_gene: -; abundance: -; v_gene: TRBV5-6; CDR3aa: CASSFQGYEKLFF; CDR3nt: TGTGCCAGCAGCTTTCAGGGTTACGAAAAACTGTTTTTT
j_gene: TRBJ2-3; d_gene: -; abundance: -; v_gene: TRBV19; CDR3aa: CASSIEGRGRDTQYF; CDR3nt: TGTGCCAGTAGTATAGAAGGGCGGGGTAGGGATACGCAGTATTTT
j_gene: TRBJ2-1; d_gene: -; abundance: -; v_gene: TRBV7-9; CDR3aa: CASSPPGTYNEQFF; CDR3nt: TGTGCCAGCAGCCCTCCCGGGACTTACAATGAGCAGTTCTTC
j_gene: TRBJ1-2; d_gene: -; abundance: -; v_gene: TRBV7-9; CDR3aa: CASSSPGMELNYGYTF; CDR3nt: TGTGCCAGCAGCTCCCCCGGGATGGAACTAAACTATGGCTACACCTTC
j_gene: TRBJ1-3; d_gene: -; abundance: -; v_gene: TRBV30; CDR3aa: CAWSLPTGGNTIYF; CDR3nt: TGTGCCTGGAGTTTGCCGACAGGCGGAAACACCATATATTTT
j_gene: TRBJ2-7; d_gene: -; abundance: -; v_gene: TRBV7-3; CDR3aa: CASSITFQRETAHPYEQYF; CDR3nt: TGTGCCAGCAGCATAACGTTTCAGAGGGAAACGGCCCATCCCTACGAGCAGTACTTC
j_gene: TRBJ1-5; d_gene: -; abundance: -; v_gene: TRBV5-4; CDR3aa: CASSIGTLNQPQHF; CDR3nt: TGTGCCAGCAGCATCGGGACACTCAATCAGCCCCAGCATTTT
j_gene: TRBJ2-7; d_gene: -; abundance: -; v_gene: TRBV4-3; CDR3aa: CASSQVSGAEQYF; CDR3nt: TGCGCCAGCAGCCAAGTTTCGGGAGCAGAGCAGTACTTC